Each of the 26 T cell receptor beta chains below was sequenced from the same sample in a study of blood T cell repertoires in COVID-19. The method was immunoSEQ multiplex PCR; TCRdb's version includes in-frame clones alone and lacks a portion of them. The table includes 200,000 to 250,000 clones, roughly 85% detected once. Material: peripheral blood. Receptors originate from a woman older than 75 with acute or convalescent COVID-19.

This clone appeared once. V usage is TRBV6-5 and J usage is TRBJ2-7; tentative D call: TRBD2 (5 bases). Between the trimmed V and J ends, which lost 4 bases and 0 bases, there was a span of 13 bases. Germline lookup yields CDR1 MNHEY and CDR2 SVGAGI. This CDR3 is built from 15 residues. CDR3 protein: CASSSHVGSSYEQYF. The DNA for the CDR3 is TGTGCCAGCAGTTCCCACGTTGGGAGCTCCTACGAGCAGTACTTC.

The V gene is TRBV6-2 or TRBV6-3, the J gene TRBJ1-1, with 8 bases lining up with TRBD1. The CDR3 sequence is 17 residues long. Germline CDR1 MNHEY, CDR2 SVGEGT. J lost 0 bases, V lost 4 bases, and 10 bases had no gene match. In DNA form, the CDR3 reads TGTGCCAGCAGTTTTTCGGACAGGGTAAAAATGAACACTGAAGCTTTCTTT. The encoded protein is CASSFSDRVKMNTEAFF.

V usage is TRBV15 and J usage is TRBJ1-1; D perhaps matches TRBD1 (5 bases). Germline-derived CDR1 and CDR2 are LNHNV and YYDKDF (reference sequence). The CDR3 sequence is 15 residues long. Trimming took off 1 base at V and 0 bases at J, with 9 bases between the two ends. In nucleotides, the CDR3 is TGTGCCACCAGCAGAGGCGGCAGGGTGAACACTGAAGCTTTCTTT. This sequence encodes CATSRGGRVNTEAFF. The complete variable domain, with remaining parts taken from reference TRBV15 and TRBJ1-1, reads DAMVIQNPRYQVTQFGKPVTLSCSQTLNHNVMYWYQQKSSQAPKLLFHYYDKDFNNEADTPDNFQSRRPNTSFCFLDIRSPGLGDTAMYLCATSRGGRVNTEAFFGQGTRLTVV.

The gene calls are TRBV2 and TRBJ1-2; possibly TRBD1 for D (5 bases). The V end lost 4 bases, the J end lost 3 bases, and 9 bases lay between the germline ends. This CDR3 spans 13 amino acids. Germline-derived CDR1 and CDR2 are SNHLY and FYNNEI. The CDR3 DNA is TGTGCCAGCAGTGTGACAGAGGACTATGGCTACACCTTC. Translating it yields CASSVTEDYGYTF. Full variable domain (rest looked up from reference TRBV2 and TRBJ1-2): EPEVTQTPSHQVTQMGQEVILRCVPISNHLYFYWYRQILGQKVEFLVSFYNNEISEKSEIFDDQFSVERPDGSNFTLKIRSTKLEDSAMYFCASSVTEDYGYTFGSGTRLTVV.

The V gene is TRBV30, the J gene TRBJ1-6, with TRBD1 as a possible D gene (5 bases). Germline values: CDR1 GTSNPN, CDR2 SVGIG (reference sequence). The CDR3 spans 15 residues. V lost 0 bases and J 4 bases, leaving 10 bases between the germline ends. CDR3 coding DNA: TGTGCCTGGAGTGTAAGCGGGACTTATAATTCACCCCTCCACTTT. Amino acids: CAWSVSGTYNSPLHF.

This rearrangement joins TRBV10-3 to TRBJ2-5; 7 bases are shared with TRBD1. With V trimmed by 6 bases and J by 1 base, 8 bases remained unmatched. Germline assignment: CDR1 ENHRY and CDR2 SYGVKD. This CDR3 has 15 residues. CDR3 DNA sequence: TGTGCCATCAGCACCTCCGGGACAGCCCAAGAGACCCAGTACTTC. This codes for CAISTSGTAQETQYF.

The genes are TRBV6-5 and TRBJ2-7, with 7 bases aligning to TRBD1. The V gene's germline CDR1 is MNHEY and CDR2 SVGAGI. Germline trimming cut 6 bases from V and 0 bases from J; bases unmatched to any gene: 5. This CDR3 region has 14 residues. For the CDR3, the DNA is TGTGCCAGCAGGGAGACAGGGATCTCCTACGAGCAGTACTTC. It codes for CASRETGISYEQYF.

This clone appeared a few times. CDR3 DNA: TGTGCCAGCAAACCACTAGCGGGGGGTAATGAGCAGTTCTTC. This translates into CASKPLAGGNEQFF. V usage is TRBV6-5 and J usage is TRBJ2-1; 12 bases match TRBD2. The germline V gene encodes CDR1 MNHEY and CDR2 SVGAGI. V trimming: 7 bases; J trimming: 7 bases; junction bases outside the gene matches: 5. This CDR3 has 14 amino acids.

The V gene is TRBV6-5, the J gene TRBJ1-3, with 8 positions matching TRBD1. V shed 7 bases, J shed 8 bases, and the junction held 10 bases outside the gene matches. The CDR3 extends over 14 amino acids. Looked up from germline, CDR1 is MNHEY and CDR2 is SVGAGI. In DNA, the CDR3 is TGTGCCAGCACTCGGACAGGGAGTAGAGACACCATATATTTT. As protein: CASTRTGSRDTIYF.

In DNA, the CDR3 is TGTGCCAGCAGTGAAGGGCCCATCATCGTAGCTAGGGGATCTAATGAAAAACTGTTTTTT. The encoded protein is CASSEGPIIVARGSNEKLFF. The gene calls are TRBV2 and TRBJ1-4, with a weak D call TRBD1 (5 bases). The V end lost 1 base, the J end lost 3 bases, and 24 bases lay between the germline ends. The CDR3 has 20 amino acids. Per the germline V gene, CDR1 is SNHLY and CDR2 is FYNNEI. The whole variable domain, filled in from reference TRBV2 and TRBJ1-4, reads EPEVTQTPSHQVTQMGQEVILRCVPISNHLYFYWYRQILGQKVEFLVSFYNNEISEKSEIFDDQFSVERPDGSNFTLKIRSTKLEDSAMYFCASSEGPIIVARGSNEKLFFGSGTQLSVL.

This clone came up a few times. The rearrangement uses TRBV29-1 and TRBJ2-7; no firm D call. Trimming removed 7 bases from V and 1 base from J, with 11 bases in between. The CDR3 spans 12 residues. The germline CDR1 and CDR2 sequences are SQVTM and ANQGSEA. The CDR3 DNA is TGCAGCGCCGCGGAGCCATCCTACGAGCAGTACTTC. Protein sequence: CSAAEPSYEQYF.

V usage is TRBV19 and J usage is TRBJ1-5, with 10 bases that match TRBD1. Losses at the gene ends were 4 bases for V and 6 bases for J; bases not matched to a gene: 9. This CDR3 spans 16 amino acids. Germline loops: CDR1 LNHDA, CDR2 SQIVND (reference sequence). The CDR3 region has the DNA TGTGCCAGTAGTAAGAGGGACAGGGGAGGGAGTCAGCCCCAGCATTTT. It translates to CASSKRDRGGSQPQHF.

The chain carries TRBV28 and TRBJ1-3; 12 bases are a match to TRBD1. The CDR3 loop spans 16 amino acids. J was trimmed by 3 bases and V by 8 bases; bases with no gene match: 8. In germline, CDR1 is MDHEN, CDR2 SYDVKM. The CDR3 is CASAIGTGGGGNTIYF. DNA for the CDR3: TGTGCCAGCGCTATTGGGACAGGGGGCGGTGGAAACACCATATATTTT.

V gene TRBV6-5 combines with J gene TRBJ1-1; D remains ambiguous. The CDR3 is 16 residues long. Trimming stripped 0 bases from V and 2 bases from J, with 13 bases between. Germline loops: CDR1 MNHEY, CDR2 SVGAGI. CDR3 region: CASSYSAVRQNTEAFF. As DNA, the CDR3 is TGTGCCAGCAGTTACTCAGCCGTTCGCCAAAACACTGAAGCTTTCTTT.

The V and J genes are TRBV11-3 and TRBJ1-1, with D possibly being TRBD1 (5 bases). The CDR3 spans 16 residues. V dropped 4 bases and J dropped 0 bases, with 15 bases sitting between them. From germline, CDR1 is SGHNT and CDR2 YENEEA. The CDR3: CASSSMGLVLNTEAFF. In nucleotides, the CDR3 is TGTGCCAGCAGCTCTATGGGACTCGTATTGAACACTGAAGCTTTCTTT.

This clone was found once. The gene calls are TRBV15 and TRBJ2-3, with a possible D match to TRBD2 (5 bases). The germline CDR1 and CDR2 sequences are LNHNV and YYDKDF (reference sequence). Trimming shortened V by 3 bases and J by 5 bases, and 9 bases separated the two germline ends. The CDR3 loop spans 13 amino acids. Here the CDR3 reads CATSRPAGDTQYF. As DNA, the CDR3 is TGTGCCACCAGCAGGCCTGCGGGAGATACGCAGTATTTT. Together with reference TRBV15 and TRBJ2-3, the CDR3 gives the full variable domain: DAMVIQNPRYQVTQFGKPVTLSCSQTLNHNVMYWYQQKSSQAPKLLFHYYDKDFNNEADTPDNFQSRRPNTSFCFLDIRSPGLGDTAMYLCATSRPAGDTQYFGPGTRLTVL.

V usage is TRBV7-3 and J usage is TRBJ2-3; tentatively, D is TRBD2 (6 bases). V lost 2 bases and J 6 bases, leaving 18 bases between the germline ends. CDR1 and CDR2 from the germline V gene are SGHTA and FQGTGA. This CDR3 contains 16 residues. Here the CDR3 reads CASSLWGVSSPDTQYF. The CDR3, as DNA: TGTGCCAGCAGCTTATGGGGGGTCTCATCACCCGATACGCAGTATTTT. Drawing the rest from reference TRBV7-3 and TRBJ2-3, the complete variable domain is GAGVSQTPSNKVTEKGKYVELRCDPISGHTALYWYRQSLGQGPEFLIYFQGTGAADDSGLPNDRFFAVRPEGSVSTLKIQRTERGDSAVYLCASSLWGVSSPDTQYFGPGTRLTVL.

The table lists this clone with a few counts. CDR3: CASSYSYGGTYEQYF. The CDR3 bases are TGTGCCAGCAGTTACTCTTACGGGGGTACCTACGAGCAGTACTTC. The chain is built from TRBV6-5 and TRBJ2-7, with D possibly matching TRBD2 (6 bases). The CDR3 covers 15 residues. Germline values: CDR1 MNHEY, CDR2 SVGAGI. V was pared by 0 bases and J by 2 bases, with 11 bases between.

This clone appeared a single time. V gene TRBV7-2 combines with J gene TRBJ2-3, with D perhaps TRBD2 (5 bases). The CDR3 contains 13 residues. Per germline, CDR1 SGHTA and CDR2 FQGNSA. V was clipped by 2 bases and J by 6 bases, with 9 bases between them. CDR3 in DNA: TGTGCCAGCAGCTTAAGCCCGGGGGATACGCAGTATTTT. Amino acids: CASSLSPGDTQYF.

The V and J genes are TRBV19 and TRBJ1-1, with D uncertain. V was clipped by 1 base and J by 0 bases, with 15 bases between them. The germline V gene encodes CDR1 LNHDA and CDR2 SQIVND (reference sequence). The CDR3 contains 17 residues. The CDR3 protein is CASSIARGIQMNTEAFF. The CDR3 DNA sequence: TGTGCCAGTAGTATAGCTAGAGGGATACAGATGAACACTGAAGCTTTCTTT.

V gene TRBV6-1 combines with J gene TRBJ1-6; perhaps TRBD1 as D (5 bases). The CDR3 totals 14 residues. Germline V gene lookup returns CDR1 MNHNS and CDR2 SASEGT. Trimming left V 3 bases short and J 10 bases short, with 13 bases between. Here the CDR3 DNA reads TGTGCCAGCAGTGAGGGGGGAGCGGGATCACCCCTCCACTTT. Amino acid sequence: CASSEGGAGSPLHF.

The chain has TRBV28 and TRBJ1-6; D not resolved. The V gene's germline CDR1 is MDHEN and CDR2 SYDVKM. The CDR3 loop spans 14 amino acids. Trimming stripped 7 bases from V and 10 bases from J, with 17 bases between. In DNA form, the CDR3 reads TGTGCCAGCACCGCCGGTTGGGCTGGGTCACCCCTCCACTTT. This codes for CASTAGWAGSPLHF.

This clone was detected only a few times. The chain couples TRBV12-3 or TRBV12-4 to TRBJ2-7, with D possibly TRBD1 on 5 matching bases. Trimming removed 6 bases at V and 4 bases at J, with 10 bases between. The CDR3 spans 12 residues. CDR3: CASSRSGYEQYF. CDR3 coding DNA: TGTGCCAGCAGCCGTTCAGGGTACGAGCAGTACTTC.

V gene TRBV6-5 combines with J gene TRBJ1-3, with a weak D call TRBD1 (5 bases). The V end lost 0 bases, the J end lost 4 bases, and 10 bases lay between the germline ends. Germline V CDR1 and CDR2: MNHEY, SVGAGI. There are 15 residues in the CDR3. Here the CDR3 DNA reads TGTGCCAGCAGTTACTCGATTACAGGAGGAAACACCATATATTTT. This gives the protein CASSYSITGGNTIYF.

This chain uses TRBV3-1 (or the pseudogene TRBV3-2) with TRBJ1-1; D gene ambiguous. Germline V lookup: CDR1 LGHDT, CDR2 YNNKEL (reference sequence). The CDR3 is 13 residues long. With 2 bases removed from V and 2 bases from J, the gap between germline ends came to 6 bases. CDR3 amino acids: CASSQLSNTEAFF. The CDR3 DNA reads as TGTGCCAGCAGCCAACTCAGTAACACTGAAGCTTTCTTT.

The rearrangement links TRBV5-8 to TRBJ2-1, with D unresolved. Per germline, CDR1 SGHTS and CDR2 YDEGEE. This CDR3 spans 14 amino acids. V was pared by 0 bases and J by 4 bases, with 8 bases between. The DNA for the CDR3 is TGTGCCAGCAGCTTGGGACACCTATACAATGAGCAGTTCTTC. Its translation is CASSLGHLYNEQFF.